This entry features one T cell receptor (beta chain) sequence. It lacks a known antigen. No much larger clonotype is one base removed from it; base qualities were not supplied. Whole blood was collected in K2EDTA tubes by collaborating institutions according to the institutions' own protocols. For TCRbeta analysis, collaborators shipped samples as frozen whole blood, isolated PBMCs, or DNA extracted from either of those sample types. The data stem from a study of blood T cell repertoires in COVID-19 (dated by TCRdb to 2019 to 2021). Looking at the study overall: Samples covering the acute and convalescent phases of COVID-19 were provided by collaborators in the United States, Italy and Spain. The dataset comprised deeply sampled blood TCRbeta repertoires from subjects exposed to, actively infected with, or recovered from COVID-19. The material from the prospective study consisted of cDNA or gDNA derived from T cells, B-cell-depleted T cells, or PBMCs. Sample metadata almost always included a de-identified subject ID, COVID-19 status, age in years and sex. Samples were obtained from the ongoing ImmuneRACE study (first 160 participants) and from 950 to 1,500 subjects provided by 6 global collaborators. The repertoires were released in a freely available public database meant as a resource for research on the immune response to SARS-CoV-2. Where available, HLA class I and class II types were obtained from metadata supplied by the sample provider rather than from assay-based typing.

From the cysteine up to the phenylalanine, the CDR3 has a length of 17 residues. The DNA shown is the 51-base CDR3, in frame from base 1. The germline V end is reduced by 5 bases and the J end by 1 base; junction bases left unmatched: 8. CDR1 and CDR2 are read off the germline V gene as SGHRS and YFSETQ. TCRbeta CDR3 regions were amplified from genomic DNA using the immunoSEQ Assay, a bias-controlled multiplex PCR. From the authors' description of their analysis: Within the assay, amplification of reference gene primers was used to estimate how many nucleated cells each sample contained. To quantify the absolute abundance of each unique TCRbeta CDR3 rearrangement, sequence reads were collapsed and filtered. Productive Simpson clonality was computed per sample as the square root of Simpson's diversity index over productive rearrangements. Held by TCRdb, this immuneACCESS table contains in-frame sequences only and omits some clones. Under half of the omission traces to an unresolved V gene where checked; the cause of the rest is unknown. For V, J and clone size, that table is used; D and trimming come from the DNA. The sample table lists around 72,000 clones, 82% of them with a count of one. 1.5% to 2% of the sample is held by the ten biggest clonotypes.

Results and caveats for the whole study, not just this receptor: How much clinical and demographic metadata was included differed by source and by participant, and the metadata was provided uncurated.

The origin of this receptor is an older woman with acute or convalescent COVID-19. The sequenced sample was peripheral blood. This chain is built from TRBV5-1 and TRBJ2-7, with 14 middle bases fitting TRBD2. Read as DNA, the sequence is TGCGCCAGCAGGTCGGGACTAGCGGGGGAGAATTCCTACGAGCAGTACTTC. Its translation is CASRSGLAGENSYEQYF. Full variable domain (CDR3 extended with the reference TRBV5-1 and TRBJ2-7 proteins): KAGVTQTPRYLIKTRGQQVTLSCSPISGHRSVSWYQQTPGQGLQFLFEYFSETQRNKGNFPGRFSGRQFSNSRSEMNVSTLELGDSALYLCASRSGLAGENSYEQYFGPGTRLTVT.